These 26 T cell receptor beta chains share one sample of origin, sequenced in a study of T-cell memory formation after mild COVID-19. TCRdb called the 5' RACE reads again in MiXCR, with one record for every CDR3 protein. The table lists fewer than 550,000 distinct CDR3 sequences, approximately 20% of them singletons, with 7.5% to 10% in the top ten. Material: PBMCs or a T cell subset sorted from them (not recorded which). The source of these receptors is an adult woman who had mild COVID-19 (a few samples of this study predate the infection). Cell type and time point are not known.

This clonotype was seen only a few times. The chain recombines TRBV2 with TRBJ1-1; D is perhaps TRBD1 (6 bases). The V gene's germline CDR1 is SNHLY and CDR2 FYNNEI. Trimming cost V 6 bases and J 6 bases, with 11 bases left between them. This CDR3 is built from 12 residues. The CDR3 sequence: CASRMDSPEAFF. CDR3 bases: TGTGCCAGCAGAATGGACAGTCCTGAAGCTTTCTTT. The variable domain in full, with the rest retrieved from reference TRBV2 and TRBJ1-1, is EPEVTQTPSHQVTQMGQEVILRCVPISNHLYFYWYRQILGQKVEFLVSFYNNEISEKSEIFDDQFSVERPDGSNFTLKIRSTKLEDSAMYFCASRMDSPEAFFGQGTRLTVV.

As DNA, the CDR3 is TGCGCCAGCAGCCTTCCCGGACTAGCGGGGGGGTTGACCCAGTACTTC. Its protein is CASSLPGLAGGLTQYF. V and J are TRBV5-1 and TRBJ2-5; 15 bases match TRBD2. Germline values: CDR1 SGHRS, CDR2 YFSETQ. The CDR3 is 16 amino acids. The J segment lost 7 bases and the V segment lost 4 bases, leaving 8 bases of the junction unmatched.

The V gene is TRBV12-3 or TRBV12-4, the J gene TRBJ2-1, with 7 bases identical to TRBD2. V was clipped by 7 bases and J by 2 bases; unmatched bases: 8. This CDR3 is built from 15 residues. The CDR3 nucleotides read TGTGCCAGCATATCACAGCGGGAAGCCTACAATGAGCAGTTCTTC. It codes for CASISQREAYNEQFF.

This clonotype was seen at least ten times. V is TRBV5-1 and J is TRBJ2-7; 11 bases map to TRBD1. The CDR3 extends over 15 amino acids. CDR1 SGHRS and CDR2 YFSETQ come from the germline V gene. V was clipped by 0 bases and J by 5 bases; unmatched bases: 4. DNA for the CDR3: TGCGCCAGCAGCTTGGAGGGACAGGGGGTGCACGAGCAGTACTTC. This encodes CASSLEGQGVHEQYF. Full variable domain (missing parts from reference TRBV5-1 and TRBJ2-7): KAGVTQTPRYLIKTRGQQVTLSCSPISGHRSVSWYQQTPGQGLQFLFEYFSETQRNKGNFPGRFSGRQFSNSRSEMNVSTLELGDSALYLCASSLEGQGVHEQYFGPGTRLTVT.

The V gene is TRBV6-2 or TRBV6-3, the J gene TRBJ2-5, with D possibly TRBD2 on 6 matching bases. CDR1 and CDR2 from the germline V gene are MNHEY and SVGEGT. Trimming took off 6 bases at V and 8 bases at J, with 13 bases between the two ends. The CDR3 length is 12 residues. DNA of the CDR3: TGTGCCAGCAGCCCTTTGGGGGGTACCCAGTACTTC. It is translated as CASSPLGGTQYF.

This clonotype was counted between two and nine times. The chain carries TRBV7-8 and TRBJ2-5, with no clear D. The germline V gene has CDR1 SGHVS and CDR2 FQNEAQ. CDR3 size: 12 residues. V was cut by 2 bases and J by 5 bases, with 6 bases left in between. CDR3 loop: CASSLRSETQYF. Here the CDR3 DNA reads TGTGCCAGCAGCTTAAGGAGTGAGACCCAGTACTTC.

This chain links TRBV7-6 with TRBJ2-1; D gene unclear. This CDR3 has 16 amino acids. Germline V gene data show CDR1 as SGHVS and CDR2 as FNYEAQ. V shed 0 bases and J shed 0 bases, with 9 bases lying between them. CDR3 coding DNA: TGTGCCAGCAGCTTAGCCGTCCGGAGCTCCTACAATGAGCAGTTCTTC. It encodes CASSLAVRSSYNEQFF.

The CDR3 region has the DNA TGCGCCAGCAGCTTGACTAGCGGGTTGCAAGAGACCCAGTACTTC. Residues: CASSLTSGLQETQYF. V and J are TRBV5-1 and TRBJ2-5, with 9 bases identical to TRBD2. Germline loops: CDR1 SGHRS, CDR2 YFSETQ. The CDR3 length is 15 residues. J was trimmed by 2 bases and V by 1 base; bases with no gene match: 3. The variable domain in full, with the rest retrieved from reference TRBV5-1 and TRBJ2-5, is KAGVTQTPRYLIKTRGQQVTLSCSPISGHRSVSWYQQTPGQGLQFLFEYFSETQRNKGNFPGRFSGRQFSNSRSEMNVSTLELGDSALYLCASSLTSGLQETQYFGPGTRLLVL.

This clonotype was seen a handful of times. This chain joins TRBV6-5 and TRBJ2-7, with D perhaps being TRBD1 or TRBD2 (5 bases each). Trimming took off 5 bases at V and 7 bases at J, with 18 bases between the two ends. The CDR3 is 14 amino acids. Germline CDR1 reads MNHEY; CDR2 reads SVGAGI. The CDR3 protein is CASSPRDGKREQYF. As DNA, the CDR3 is TGTGCCAGCAGTCCACGGGACGGTAAACGGGAGCAGTACTTC.

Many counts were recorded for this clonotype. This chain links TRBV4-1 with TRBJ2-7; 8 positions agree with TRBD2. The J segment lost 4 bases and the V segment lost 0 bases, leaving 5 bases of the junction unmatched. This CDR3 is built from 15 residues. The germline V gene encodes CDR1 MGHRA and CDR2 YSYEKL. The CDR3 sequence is CASSQDRLALYEQYF. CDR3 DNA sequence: TGCGCCAGCAGCCAAGATAGACTAGCGTTATACGAGCAGTACTTC.

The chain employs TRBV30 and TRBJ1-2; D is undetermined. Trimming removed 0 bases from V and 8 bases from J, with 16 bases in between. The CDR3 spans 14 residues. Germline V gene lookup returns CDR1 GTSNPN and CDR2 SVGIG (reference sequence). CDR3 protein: CAWSVLGRPSGYTF. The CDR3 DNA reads TGTGCCTGGAGTGTACTGGGCAGGCCCTCCGGCTACACCTTC.

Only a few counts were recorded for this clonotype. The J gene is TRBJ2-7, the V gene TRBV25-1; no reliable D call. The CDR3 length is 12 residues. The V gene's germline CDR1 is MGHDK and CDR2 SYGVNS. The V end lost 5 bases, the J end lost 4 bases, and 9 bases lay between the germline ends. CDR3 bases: TGTGCCAGCAGTCAGGAGATTTACGAGCAGTACTTC. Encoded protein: CASSQEIYEQYF.

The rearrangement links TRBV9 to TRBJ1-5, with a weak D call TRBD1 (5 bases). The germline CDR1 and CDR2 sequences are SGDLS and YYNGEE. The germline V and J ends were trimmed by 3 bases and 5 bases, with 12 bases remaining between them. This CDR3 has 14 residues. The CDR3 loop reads CASSARGGDQPQHF. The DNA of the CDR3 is TGTGCCAGCAGCGCGCGGGGCGGCGATCAGCCCCAGCATTTT.

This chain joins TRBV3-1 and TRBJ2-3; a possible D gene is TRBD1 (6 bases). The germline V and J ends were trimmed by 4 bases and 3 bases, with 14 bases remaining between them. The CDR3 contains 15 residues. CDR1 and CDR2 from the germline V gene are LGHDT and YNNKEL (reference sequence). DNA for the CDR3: TGTGCCAGCAGCCCCCCAGGGGCTGGGACAGATACGCAGTATTTT. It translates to CASSPPGAGTDTQYF.

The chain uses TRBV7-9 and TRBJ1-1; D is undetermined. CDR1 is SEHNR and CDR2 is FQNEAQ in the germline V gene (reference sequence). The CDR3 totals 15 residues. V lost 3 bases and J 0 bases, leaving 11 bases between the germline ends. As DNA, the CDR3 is TGTGCCAGCAGCTTGGGTCGCCCTGTGAACACTGAAGCTTTCTTT. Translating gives CASSLGRPVNTEAFF.

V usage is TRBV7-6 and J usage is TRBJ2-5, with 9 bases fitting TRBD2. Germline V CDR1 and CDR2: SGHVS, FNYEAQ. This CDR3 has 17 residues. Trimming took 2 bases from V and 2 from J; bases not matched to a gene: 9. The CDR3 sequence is CASSLNGMTSGQETQYF. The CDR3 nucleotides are TGTGCCAGCAGCTTAAATGGTATGACTAGCGGACAAGAGACCCAGTACTTC.

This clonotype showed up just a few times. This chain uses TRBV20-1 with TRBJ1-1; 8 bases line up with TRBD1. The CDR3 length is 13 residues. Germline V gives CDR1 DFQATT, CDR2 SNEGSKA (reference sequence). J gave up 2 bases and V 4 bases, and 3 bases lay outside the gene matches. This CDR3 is CSAISGGNTEAFF. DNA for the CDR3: TGCAGTGCTATTTCAGGGGGCAACACTGAAGCTTTCTTT.

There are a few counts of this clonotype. CDR3 sequence reads: CAWSAGRGNSPLHF. CDR3 sequence (DNA): TGTGCCTGGAGTGCGGGTAGGGGGAATTCACCCCTCCACTTT. This rearrangement joins TRBV30 to TRBJ1-6; TRBD1 might be the D (6 bases). Trimming removed 1 base from V and 7 bases from J, with 11 bases in between. The CDR3 sequence is 14 residues long. CDR1 and CDR2 from the germline V gene are GTSNPN and SVGIG (reference sequence).

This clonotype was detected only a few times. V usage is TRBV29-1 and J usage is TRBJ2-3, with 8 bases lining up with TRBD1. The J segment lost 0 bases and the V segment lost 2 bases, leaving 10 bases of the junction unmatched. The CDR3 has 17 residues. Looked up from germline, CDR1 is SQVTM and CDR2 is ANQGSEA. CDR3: CSVERASGGLSTDTQYF. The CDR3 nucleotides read TGCAGCGTTGAAAGGGCATCAGGGGGCCTGAGCACAGATACGCAGTATTTT.

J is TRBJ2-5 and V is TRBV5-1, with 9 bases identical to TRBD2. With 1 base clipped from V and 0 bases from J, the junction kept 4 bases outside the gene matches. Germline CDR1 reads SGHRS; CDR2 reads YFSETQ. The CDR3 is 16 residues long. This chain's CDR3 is CASSLFLAGNQETQYF. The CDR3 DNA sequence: TGCGCCAGCAGCTTGTTTCTAGCGGGAAACCAAGAGACCCAGTACTTC.

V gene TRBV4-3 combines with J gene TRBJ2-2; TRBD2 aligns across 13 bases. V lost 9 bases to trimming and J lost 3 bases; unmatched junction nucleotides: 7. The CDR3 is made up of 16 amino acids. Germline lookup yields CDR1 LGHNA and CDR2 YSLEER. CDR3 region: CASTTLAGGYTGELFF. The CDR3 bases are TGCGCCAGTACCACACTAGCGGGAGGGTACACCGGGGAGCTGTTTTTT.

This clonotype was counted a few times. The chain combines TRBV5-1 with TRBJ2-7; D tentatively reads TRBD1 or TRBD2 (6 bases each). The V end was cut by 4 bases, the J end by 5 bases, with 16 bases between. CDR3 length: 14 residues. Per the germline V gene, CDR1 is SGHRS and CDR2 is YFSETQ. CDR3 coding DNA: TGCGCCAGCAGCAAGTGGTCGGGGGACAACGAGCAGTACTTC. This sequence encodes CASSKWSGDNEQYF. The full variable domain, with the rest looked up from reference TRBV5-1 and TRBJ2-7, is KAGVTQTPRYLIKTRGQQVTLSCSPISGHRSVSWYQQTPGQGLQFLFEYFSETQRNKGNFPGRFSGRQFSNSRSEMNVSTLELGDSALYLCASSKWSGDNEQYFGPGTRLTVT.

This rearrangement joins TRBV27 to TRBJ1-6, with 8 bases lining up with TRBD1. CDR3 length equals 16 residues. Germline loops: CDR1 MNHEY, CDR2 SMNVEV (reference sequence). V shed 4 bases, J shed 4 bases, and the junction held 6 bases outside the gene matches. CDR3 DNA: TGTGCCAGCAGTTCGACAGGGGAGGGTTATAATTCACCCCTCCACTTT. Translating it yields CASSSTGEGYNSPLHF.

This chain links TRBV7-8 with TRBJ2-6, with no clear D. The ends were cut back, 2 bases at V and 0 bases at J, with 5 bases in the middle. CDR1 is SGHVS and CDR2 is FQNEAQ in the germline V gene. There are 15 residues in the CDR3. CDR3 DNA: TGTGCCAGCAGCTTAATTCGCTCTGGGGCCAACGTCCTGACTTTC. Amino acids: CASSLIRSGANVLTF.

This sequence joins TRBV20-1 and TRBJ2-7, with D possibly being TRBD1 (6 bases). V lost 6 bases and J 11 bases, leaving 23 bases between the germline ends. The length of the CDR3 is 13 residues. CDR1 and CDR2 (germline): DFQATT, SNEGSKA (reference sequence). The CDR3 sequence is CSATTGTPQRKYF. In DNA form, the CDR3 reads TGCAGTGCCACAACCGGGACACCTCAAAGGAAGTACTTC.

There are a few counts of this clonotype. CDR3 sequence reads: CASGSGQSTYEQYF. CDR3 nucleotides: TGTGCTAGTGGGTCCGGGCAGAGCACCTACGAGCAGTACTTC. The chain employs TRBV12-5 and TRBJ2-7; D not resolved. Trimming pared 6 bases from V and 2 bases from J, leaving 14 bases between. Germline V gene sequence: CDR1 LGHNT, CDR2 FRNRAP. The CDR3 extends over 14 amino acids.